This entry is about one T cell receptor (beta chain). Its antigen remains unknown. V lost 2 bases to trimming and J lost 5 bases, with 10 bases between them. This CDR3 contains 15 residues. The germline V gene encodes CDR1 KGHSH and CDR2 LQKENI. The source of the sample is a study of breast tumors, draining lymph nodes, adjacent tissues. Study-wide results and caveats: Tumor repertoires ranked between lymph nodes and nontumor tissue in diversity, with V and J gene preferences.

TCRdb reanalysed the multiplex PCR reads using MiXCR and keeps one entry per CDR3 protein. Among 200,000 to 250,000 distinct CDR3 sequences listed, approximately 36% were seen once. Samples came from axillary lymph nodes draining the breast cancer. The TCR sequence derives from a female donor with breast cancer. Some clones in this sample may be carry-over from other donors' samples. Sequencing was done on a sample of axillary lymph node tissue. The chain links TRBV18 to TRBJ1-6; the D is unclear. CDR3 DNA sequence: TGTGCCAGCTCACCAAGGGTTCCTGATAATTCACCCCTCCACTTT. It translates to CASSPRVPDNSPLHF. The full variable domain, its missing parts supplied by reference TRBV18 and TRBJ1-6, is NAGVMQNPRHLVRRRGQEARLRCSPMKGHSHVYWYRQLPEEGLKFMVYLQKENIIDESGMPKERFSAEFPKEGPSILRIQQVVRGDSAAYFCASSPRVPDNSPLHFGNGTRLTVT.